This T cell receptor (beta chain) emerged from a study of T cell changes during pregnancy in multiple sclerosis. Germline trimming cut 0 bases from V and 8 bases from J; bases unmatched to any gene: 18. Germline V lookup: CDR1 SGHRS, CDR2 YFSETQ. CDR3 length equals 20 residues. Only in-frame clones appear in the TCRdb table, and some are missing; sequencing was by immunoSEQ multiplex PCR. Here the sample spans around 39,000 clones, roughly 84% being singletons. The sequence derives from a female donor with multiple sclerosis, enrolled in a pregnancy study. This chain uses TRBV5-1 with TRBJ2-1, with TRBD2 identical over 12 bases. Sequenced here: CD8+ T cells from peripheral blood mononuclear cells, sampled in the first trimester of pregnancy. The CDR3 DNA is TGCGCCAGCAGCTTGGGGTTGCCTAGCGGGGGGGCCCGGGCGTACGATGAGCAGTTCTTC. Its protein product is CASSLGLPSGGARAYDEQFF.